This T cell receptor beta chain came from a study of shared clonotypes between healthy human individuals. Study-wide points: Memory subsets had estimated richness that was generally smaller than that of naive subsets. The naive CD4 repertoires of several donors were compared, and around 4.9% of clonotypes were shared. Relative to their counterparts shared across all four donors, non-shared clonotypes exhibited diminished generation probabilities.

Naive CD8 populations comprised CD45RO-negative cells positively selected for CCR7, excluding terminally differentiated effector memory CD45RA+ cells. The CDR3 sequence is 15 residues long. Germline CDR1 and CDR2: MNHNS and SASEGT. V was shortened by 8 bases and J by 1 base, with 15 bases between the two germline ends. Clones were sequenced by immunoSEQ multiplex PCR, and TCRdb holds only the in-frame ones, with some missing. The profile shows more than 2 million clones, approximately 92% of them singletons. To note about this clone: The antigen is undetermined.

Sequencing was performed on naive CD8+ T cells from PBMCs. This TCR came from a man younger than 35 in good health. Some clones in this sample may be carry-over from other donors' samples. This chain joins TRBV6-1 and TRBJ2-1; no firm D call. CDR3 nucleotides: TGTGCCAGCGATCCAGAGCGTTATTCCTACAATGAGCAGTTCTTC. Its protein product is CASDPERYSYNEQFF.